This TCR beta chain was sequenced during a study of Ad26.COV2.S vaccination and SARS-CoV-2 variants. Overall study: Donor was in the COV1001 Ad26.COV2.S trial arm. In the study, Ad26.COV2.S was injected intramuscularly once, or twice 56 days apart. General study points: There was reportedly substantial breadth in spike-specific CD8+ and CD4+ T cell responses after vaccination. From the TCR breadth and depth analyses, total T cell responses may have been underestimated.

Treatment reported: about 20 received Ad26.COV2.S at low or high dose, single or two shots; several received placebo; per-sample allocation not given. Repertoires come from day 63 after the first vaccine or placebo injection. To note about this clone: The antigen remains undetermined.

Some clones are missing from TCRdb's copy, which holds only in-frame ones; the method was immunoSEQ multiplex PCR. The repertoire holds 450,000 to 550,000 clones, roughly nine tenths seen once, with 1.7% in the top ten. The source was peripheral blood, collected in a trial of Ad26.COV2.S vaccine versus placebo. The receptor was isolated from a person aged 18-60 years who received the Ad26.COV2.S COVID-19 vaccine or a placebo.

The CDR3 DNA reads as TGTGCCAGCAGTTACCGGGGCCAGGGGGCAAGGGCTGAAGCTTTCTTT. This translates into CASSYRGQGARAEAFF. The chain couples TRBV6-5 to TRBJ1-1, with TRBD1 matching over 8 bases. Per the germline V gene, CDR1 is MNHEY and CDR2 is SVGAGI. J was trimmed by 6 bases and V by 2 bases; bases with no gene match: 11. The CDR3 runs 16 residues.